This T cell receptor (beta chain) appears in the sequencing data of a study of cytomegalovirus exposure and HLA in healthy donors. The V gene's germline CDR1 is MNHEY and CDR2 SVGAGI. The CDR3 consists of 11 residues. Trimming pared 6 bases from V and 6 bases from J, leaving 6 bases between. The PCR made use of 60 Vbeta and 13 Jbeta primers. TCRdb keeps only in-frame clones here, not all; method: immunoSEQ multiplex PCR. Among 150,000 to 200,000 clones listed, 78% were seen once. Input material: PBMCs. The chain couples TRBV6-5 to TRBJ1-3; D is uncertain. The origin of this receptor is a woman between 35 and 50 years old in good health and CMV-seropositive. CDR3 residues: CASSQANTIYF. CDR3 nucleotide sequence: TGTGCCAGCAGCCAGGCAAACACCATATATTTT.